The clone carrying this T cell receptor beta chain has more than one count but fewer than ten. Its antigen is as yet unknown. Each CDR3 protein gets one entry after TCRdb re-called the 5' RACE reads with MiXCR. Among around 83,000 distinct CDR3 sequences listed, 8% to 13% were seen once. This entry belongs to a study of early T cells in non-severe SARS-CoV-2 infection. Points from the study as a whole: VDJdb matching favored anti-spike CD8 responses, missing private and CD4 specificities.

Germline assignment: CDR1 SEHNR and CDR2 FQNEAQ (reference sequence). The ends were cut back, 2 bases at V and 0 bases at J, with 11 bases in the middle. The CDR3 has 15 residues. Material: whole blood, obtained at baseline. The receptor was derived from an adult who was a healthcare worker with PCR-confirmed SARS-CoV-2 infection or an uninfected control (not recorded which). This chain uses TRBV7-9 with TRBJ2-7; possible D gene TRBD1, 6 bases. The CDR3 DNA is TGTGCCAGCAGCTTATTGAGGACAGACTCCTACGAGCAGTACTTC. Translation: CASSLLRTDSYEQYF. The variable domain in full, completed from reference TRBV7-9 and TRBJ2-7, reads DTGVSQNPRHKITKRGQNVTFRCDPISEHNRLYWYRQTLGQGPEFLTYFQNEAQLEKSRLLSDRFSAERPKGSFSTLEIQRTEQGDSAMYLCASSLLRTDSYEQYFGPGTRLTVT.